This record covers a single T cell receptor beta chain. Antigen: not known. The data were taken from a study of OX40 agonist ivuxolimab in advanced cancers. Notes on the study in general: At 0.1 to 3.0 mg/kg and by week 6, CD4+ and CD8+ T cells in the blood had expanded clonally. Low normalized T-cell clonal expansion was also seen in some nonresponders.

The length of the CDR3 is 15 residues. Trimming removed 8 bases at V and 2 bases at J, with 16 bases between. Per the germline V gene, CDR1 is LNHDA and CDR2 is SQIVND (reference sequence). Some clones are missing from TCRdb's copy, which holds only in-frame ones; the method was immunoSEQ multiplex PCR. The table lists about 93,000 clones, approximately 94% of them singletons. The specimen was CD4+ or CD8+ T cells sorted from blood, collected in a trial of the OX40 agonist ivuxolimab. This chain uses TRBV19 with TRBJ1-5, with TRBD1 as a possible D gene (5 bases). The receptor was isolated from an adult with an advanced solid tumor such as melanoma, head and neck, liver or kidney cancer. The CDR3: CASRLGQGGNQPQHF. DNA for the CDR3: TGTGCCAGTCGCTTGGGGCAGGGAGGCAATCAGCCCCAGCATTTT.